This T cell receptor (beta chain) was captured by sequencing in a study of T cell repertoires in cytomegalovirus infection. Study background: Through public TCR beta signatures, both CMV infection and matching HLA type were indicated.

In regard to this clonotype: The antigen remains undetermined.

The CDR3 is 20 amino acids. Germline CDR1 is SGDLS and CDR2 is YYNGEE. The ends were cut back, 1 base at V and 2 bases at J, with 25 bases in the middle. TCRdb used MiXCR to reprocess the reads, holding one entry per CDR3 protein. The sample shows 900,000 to 950,000 distinct CDR3 sequences, around 30% of them seen only once. The clonotype originates from a human donor in good health (CMV status not recorded). Some clones in this sample may be carry-over from other donors' samples. The rearrangement uses TRBV9 and TRBJ2-1; D gene unclear. The input for sequencing was cultured CD8+ T cells from PBMCs, taken from culture after CMV antigen stimulation. CDR3 sequence: CASSVSSNVLKEVTYNEQFF. CDR3 bases: TGTGCCAGCAGCGTAAGCTCAAACGTGTTGAAGGAAGTAACCTACAATGAGCAGTTCTTC. Supplemented by reference TRBV9 and TRBJ2-1, the full variable domain reads DSGVTQTPKHLITATGQRVTLRCSPRSGDLSVYWYQQSLDQGLQFLIQYYNGEERAKGNILERFSAQQFPDLHSELNLSSLELGDSALYFCASSVSSNVLKEVTYNEQFFGPGTRLTVL.